Sequencing of this T cell receptor beta chain was carried out in a study of blood T cell repertoires in COVID-19. Study summary: Sites in the United States, Italy and Spain provided acute and convalescent COVID-19 samples. In each case, the material was cDNA or gDNA derived from T cells, B-cell-depleted T cells, or PBMCs.

Per the authors' pipeline: Quantification of nucleated cells was approximated via reference gene primer amplification. Measured with immunoSEQ multiplex PCR; TCRdb has only the in-frame clones, and not every one. V, J and clone size derive from that table, while D and trimming were established from the DNA sequence. The table shows about 240,000 clones, with around 88% occurring only once. This CDR3 has 13 residues. Germline-derived CDR1 and CDR2 are SGHNT and YENEEA. The V and J ends lost 1 base and 5 bases respectively, with 8 bases between them. The sequenced sample was peripheral blood. The source is a man older than 75 with acute or convalescent COVID-19. This rearrangement joins TRBV11-3 to TRBJ2-5; D uncertain. In DNA form, the CDR3 reads TGTGCCAGCAGCTTAGGGCCCAGGGAGACCCAGTACTTC. Encoded protein: CASSLGPRETQYF.